These 32 T cell receptor beta chains originate from one sample sequenced in a study of blood T cell repertoires in COVID-19. The method was immunoSEQ multiplex PCR; TCRdb's version includes in-frame clones alone and lacks a portion of them. This table has 300,000 or so clones, roughly 90% appearing once. Sequenced sample: peripheral blood. The receptors shown here come from a woman aged 30 to 39 with COVID-19, enrolled during active disease.

The chain uses TRBV7-9 and TRBJ1-3; 7 nucleotides match TRBD1. Trimming at V came to 5 bases and at J to 2 bases, leaving 6 bases not matched to a gene. The germline V gene encodes CDR1 SEHNR and CDR2 FQNEAQ (reference sequence). CDR3 length: 15 residues. In DNA, the CDR3 is TGTGCCAGCAGCGCAGCTACAGGGGCTGGAAACACCATATATTTT. Protein sequence: CASSAATGAGNTIYF.

The chain couples TRBV29-1 to TRBJ2-1, with a tentative D call TRBD1 (6 bases). The V end was cut by 2 bases, the J end by 0 bases, with 17 bases between. Germline V gene data show CDR1 as SQVTM and CDR2 as ANQGSEA. CDR3 length equals 17 residues. The CDR3 DNA reads TGCAGCGTTGAACAGGGGTTTTCCTTTAGCTCCTACAATGAGCAGTTCTTC. This sequence encodes CSVEQGFSFSSYNEQFF.

The chain couples TRBV15 to TRBJ2-1, with TRBD2 matching over 8 bases. J gave up 8 bases and V 0 bases, and 18 bases lay outside the gene matches. CDR1 is LNHNV and CDR2 is YYDKDF in the germline V gene (reference sequence). There are 19 residues in the CDR3. DNA for the CDR3: TGTGCCACCAGCAGAGAATGGTCTAGCGGGTGGGAGGTGGGAGATGAGCAGTTCTTC. Protein: CATSREWSSGWEVGDEQFF.

The gene calls are TRBV5-1 and TRBJ1-1; D unresolved. Looked up from germline, CDR1 is SGHRS and CDR2 is YFSETQ. The ends were cut back, 0 bases at V and 6 bases at J, with 6 bases in the middle. The CDR3 totals 12 residues. CDR3 protein: CASSLGAAEAFF. The CDR3 DNA sequence: TGCGCCAGCAGCTTGGGGGCAGCTGAAGCTTTCTTT. Drawing the rest from reference TRBV5-1 and TRBJ1-1, the complete variable domain is KAGVTQTPRYLIKTRGQQVTLSCSPISGHRSVSWYQQTPGQGLQFLFEYFSETQRNKGNFPGRFSGRQFSNSRSEMNVSTLELGDSALYLCASSLGAAEAFFGQGTRLTVV.

This clone has a single count. The chain couples TRBV29-1 to TRBJ1-1; 7 bases match TRBD1. Losses at the gene ends were 7 bases for V and 3 bases for J; bases not matched to a gene: 11. CDR1 is SQVTM, CDR2 ANQGSEA, per germline. The CDR3 extends over 14 amino acids. CDR3: CSGRTGWDYTEAFF. The CDR3 nucleotides are TGCAGCGGACGGACAGGTTGGGACTACACTGAAGCTTTCTTT.

The gene calls are TRBV6-5 and TRBJ1-2; D is unresolved. Trimming pared 2 bases from V and 1 base from J, leaving 5 bases between. The CDR3 is made up of 13 amino acids. Germline V gives CDR1 MNHEY, CDR2 SVGAGI. The CDR3 DNA is TGTGCCAGCAGTTACGGCCTTAACTATGGCTACACCTTC. Residues: CASSYGLNYGYTF.

The V call is TRBV5-6, the J call TRBJ1-2; unclear D gene. Germline CDR1 and CDR2: SGHDT and YYEEEE. V was trimmed by 4 bases and J by 0 bases, leaving 10 bases between them. CDR3 length equals 14 residues. Written as DNA, the CDR3 is TGTGCCAGCAGCCCCCTCGGGGCTAACTATGGCTACACCTTC. The encoded protein is CASSPLGANYGYTF.

The CDR3 loop reads CASSRTQGIEKLFF. CDR3 coding DNA: TGTGCCAGCAGTCGAACGCAGGGAATTGAAAAACTGTTTTTT. The genes are TRBV7-9 and TRBJ1-4; D is perhaps TRBD1 (5 bases). Germline V CDR1 and CDR2: SEHNR, FQNEAQ (reference sequence). Deletions cut 6 bases from V and 7 bases from J, with 15 bases between. There are 14 residues in the CDR3.

V gene TRBV28 combines with J gene TRBJ2-2; maybe TRBD1 (5 bases). Germline CDR1 and CDR2: MDHEN and SYDVKM. The CDR3 runs 15 residues. Trimming left V 2 bases short and J 4 bases short, with 11 bases between. In DNA, the CDR3 is TGTGCCAGCAGTTTACCTGCAGGGCTCACCGGGGAGCTGTTTTTT. Protein sequence: CASSLPAGLTGELFF.

This clone showed up just a few times. The chain couples TRBV5-1 to TRBJ2-5; tentatively, D is TRBD2 (5 bases). Trimming cost V 4 bases and J 5 bases, with 21 bases left between them. Germline CDR1 is SGHRS and CDR2 is YFSETQ. The CDR3 totals 16 residues. The CDR3 spells CASSQPTLKPGETQYF. The CDR3, as DNA: TGCGCCAGCAGCCAGCCGACCCTTAAACCGGGGGAGACCCAGTACTTC.

The chain links TRBV2 to TRBJ1-4; maybe TRBD1 (5 bases). Trimming took 1 base from V and 11 from J, leaving 11 bases between them. Germline assignment: CDR1 SNHLY and CDR2 FYNNEI. This CDR3 has 13 amino acids. CDR3: CASSEGVQGKLFF. In nucleotides, the CDR3 is TGTGCCAGCAGTGAAGGGGTGCAGGGTAAACTGTTTTTT. The full variable domain, its missing parts supplied by reference TRBV2 and TRBJ1-4, is EPEVTQTPSHQVTQMGQEVILRCVPISNHLYFYWYRQILGQKVEFLVSFYNNEISEKSEIFDDQFSVERPDGSNFTLKIRSTKLEDSAMYFCASSEGVQGKLFFGSGTQLSVL.

The rearrangement uses TRBV5-1 and TRBJ1-5, with a possible D match to TRBD1 (5 bases). CDR1 SGHRS and CDR2 YFSETQ come from the germline V gene. The CDR3 has 15 amino acids. V was cut by 0 bases and J by 0 bases, with 7 bases left in between. In DNA form, the CDR3 reads TGCGCCAGCAGCTTGGAAGGACATAGCAATCAGCCCCAGCATTTT. Amino acids: CASSLEGHSNQPQHF.

The gene calls are TRBV2 and TRBJ1-2, with 7 bases fitting TRBD1. Germline assignment: CDR1 SNHLY and CDR2 FYNNEI. Trimming removed 5 bases from V and 7 bases from J; junction bases left unmatched: 13. The CDR3 spans 15 residues. The CDR3: CASSTRTGGSGGYTF. The CDR3, as DNA: TGTGCCAGCAGTACTAGGACAGGTGGTAGTGGTGGCTACACCTTC. The full variable domain, in which reference TRBV2 and TRBJ1-2 provide the parts outside the CDR3, is EPEVTQTPSHQVTQMGQEVILRCVPISNHLYFYWYRQILGQKVEFLVSFYNNEISEKSEIFDDQFSVERPDGSNFTLKIRSTKLEDSAMYFCASSTRTGGSGGYTFGSGTRLTVV.

The genes are TRBV18 and TRBJ2-5; D is perhaps TRBD1 (5 bases). Germline V CDR1 and CDR2: KGHSH, LQKENI. Trimming pared 4 bases from V and 3 bases from J, leaving 15 bases between. CDR3 size: 15 residues. CDR3 DNA sequence: TGTGCCAGCTCACGCAACGGTGGCAGGGAAGAGACCCAGTACTTC. Translated, it gives CASSRNGGREETQYF.

The chain couples TRBV28 to TRBJ2-7; 10 bases line up with TRBD1. The length of the CDR3 is 13 residues. V lost 10 bases and J lost 5; bases outside the gene matches: 8. Germline V gene lookup returns CDR1 MDHEN and CDR2 SYDVKM. In DNA, the CDR3 is TGTGCCATCCGCGGGACAGGGGTCCACGAGCAGTACTTC. This encodes CAIRGTGVHEQYF. The variable domain in full, with the rest retrieved from reference TRBV28 and TRBJ2-7, is DVKVTQSSRYLVKRTGEKVFLECVQDMDHENMFWYRQDPGLGLRLIYFSYDVKMKEKGDIPEGYSVSREKKERFSLILESASTNQTSMYLCAIRGTGVHEQYFGPGTRLTVT.

The chain employs TRBV5-4 and TRBJ1-4; 7 bases are a match to TRBD1. Germline V CDR1 and CDR2: SGHNT, YYREEE (reference sequence). The CDR3 totals 16 residues. V lost 4 bases, J lost 3 bases, and 9 bases stayed unmatched. For the CDR3, the DNA is TGTGCCAGCAGCATGAGTCGACAGGGATCTAATGAAAAACTGTTTTTT. It is translated as CASSMSRQGSNEKLFF.

V gene TRBV5-1 combines with J gene TRBJ1-1; 7 bases align to TRBD1. The CDR3 consists of 15 residues. With 3 bases clipped from V and 0 bases from J, the junction kept 5 bases outside the gene matches. CDR1 is SGHRS and CDR2 is YFSETQ in the germline V gene. CDR3: CASSYGTDLNTEAFF. DNA for the CDR3: TGCGCCAGCAGCTATGGGACAGACCTGAACACTGAAGCTTTCTTT.

The chain uses TRBV18 and TRBJ2-3; D call uncertain. Germline CDR1 reads KGHSH; CDR2 reads LQKENI. V dropped 0 bases and J dropped 6 bases, with 7 bases sitting between them. This CDR3 is 13 amino acids long. As DNA, the CDR3 is TGTGCCAGCTCACCACCGGGCTCGGATACGCAGTATTTT. Encoded protein: CASSPPGSDTQYF.

This chain joins TRBV28 and TRBJ1-2; 8 nucleotides agree with TRBD1. Germline V CDR1 and CDR2: MDHEN, SYDVKM. Trimming took 4 bases from V and 8 from J; bases not matched to a gene: 9. The CDR3 totals 14 residues. Here the CDR3 DNA reads TGTGCCAGCAGTTCTACGCGGACAGGGCAGGGCTACACCTTC. Translating it yields CASSSTRTGQGYTF.

This chain uses TRBV3-1 (or the pseudogene TRBV3-2) with TRBJ1-1; D unclear. Trimming removed 0 bases from V and 5 bases from J, with 7 bases in between. Germline CDR1 LGHDT, CDR2 YNNKEL (reference sequence). The CDR3 covers 13 residues. The chain's CDR3 is CASSQDHETEAFF. The CDR3 nucleotides read TGTGCCAGCAGCCAAGATCATGAGACTGAAGCTTTCTTT.

The rearrangement uses TRBV24-1 and TRBJ1-5; D is ambiguous. Per germline, CDR1 KGHDR and CDR2 SFDVKD. Trimming shortened V by 5 bases and J by 3 bases, and 10 bases separated the two germline ends. The length of the CDR3 is 14 residues. CDR3 DNA: TGTGCCACCAGTGGCCGGACTTCCAATCAGCCCCAGCATTTT. Translated, it gives CATSGRTSNQPQHF.

This sequence joins TRBV7-9 and TRBJ1-2; possibly TRBD1 for D (6 bases). CDR1 SEHNR and CDR2 FQNEAQ come from the germline V gene (reference sequence). V lost 8 bases and J lost 8, with 15 bases in between. The CDR3 runs to 12 residues. Here the CDR3 reads CASQQGDHGYTF. CDR3 in DNA: TGTGCCAGCCAACAGGGAGACCACGGCTACACCTTC.

J is TRBJ2-1 and V is TRBV2; TRBD2 matches at 10 bases. Germline V gives CDR1 SNHLY, CDR2 FYNNEI. This CDR3 comprises 17 residues. The ends lost 3 bases at V and 5 bases at J; junction bases unmatched: 10. The DNA of the CDR3 is TGTGCCAGCAGTGACTTATGGCGGCTAGCGGGAGACAATGAGCAGTTCTTC. Amino acid sequence: CASSDLWRLAGDNEQFF.

The V call is TRBV7-3, the J call TRBJ2-3; 9 bases match TRBD1. The CDR3 loop spans 15 amino acids. The germline V gene encodes CDR1 SGHTA and CDR2 FQGTGA. V was pared by 5 bases and J by 2 bases, with 5 bases of the junction left unmatched. CDR3 sequence (DNA): TGTGCCAGCAGCCCCGGGACAGGGTTCACAGATACGCAGTATTTT. The encoded protein is CASSPGTGFTDTQYF.

This clone has more than one count but fewer than ten. The chain joins TRBV3-1 (or the pseudogene TRBV3-2) to TRBJ1-1; D not resolved. The V gene lost 4 bases and the J gene lost 9 bases, with 9 bases spanning the gap. CDR1 and CDR2 from the germline V gene are LGHDT and YNNKEL (reference sequence). CDR3 size: 11 residues. CDR3 in DNA: TGTGCCAGCAGCCGGCGGGAAAAAGCTTTCTTT. This sequence encodes CASSRREKAFF.

The chain links TRBV27 to TRBJ2-7; tentative D call: TRBD2 (5 bases). With 3 bases removed from V and 0 bases from J, the gap between germline ends came to 12 bases. Germline CDR1 reads MNHEY; CDR2 reads SMNVEV (reference sequence). The CDR3 loop spans 15 amino acids. DNA for the CDR3: TGTGCCAGCAGTTTTGCCGGGAAGAGCTCCTACGAGCAGTACTTC. Protein sequence: CASSFAGKSSYEQYF.

The chain links TRBV27 to TRBJ1-5, with D possibly matching TRBD1 (6 bases). The CDR3 sequence is 14 residues long. Trimming shortened V by 0 bases and J by 9 bases, and 12 bases separated the two germline ends. CDR1 and CDR2 from the germline V gene are MNHEY and SMNVEV (reference sequence). The DNA for the CDR3 is TGTGCCAGCAGTTTATCGTCAGGGGTTACGCCCCAGCATTTT. Translating it yields CASSLSSGVTPQHF.

The V call is TRBV29-1, the J call TRBJ2-3; maybe TRBD1 (5 bases). The CDR3 contains 14 residues. Germline V gene sequence: CDR1 SQVTM, CDR2 ANQGSEA. Trimming removed 4 bases from V and 0 bases from J, with 11 bases in between. CDR3 nucleotide sequence: TGCAGCGTTGCTGGGGCGAGCAGCACAGATACGCAGTATTTT. Encoded protein: CSVAGASSTDTQYF.

The gene calls are TRBV11-2 and TRBJ1-2, with 11 bases fitting TRBD1. There are 15 residues in the CDR3. J lost 6 bases, V lost 5 bases, and 8 bases had no gene match. Germline CDR1 reads SGHAT; CDR2 reads FQNNGV. The CDR3 is CASSHPPGQGDGYTF. The CDR3, as DNA: TGTGCCAGCAGCCACCCACCGGGACAGGGGGATGGCTACACCTTC. The entire variable domain, with the rest obtained from reference TRBV11-2 and TRBJ1-2, is as follows: EAGVAQSPRYKIIEKRQSVAFWCNPISGHATLYWYQQILGQGPKLLIQFQNNGVVDDSQLPKDRFSAERLKGVDSTLKIQPAKLEDSAVYLCASSHPPGQGDGYTFGSGTRLTVV.

The rearrangement joins TRBV19 to TRBJ1-2; D unresolved. The germline V gene has CDR1 LNHDA and CDR2 SQIVND (reference sequence). CDR3 length: 11 residues. V was clipped by 10 bases and J by 4 bases, with 10 bases between them. This CDR3 is CATGDIYGYTF. CDR3 coding DNA: TGTGCCACCGGGGATATCTATGGCTACACCTTC.

The J gene is TRBJ1-3, the V gene TRBV30; D gene uncertain. This CDR3 has 12 amino acids. Germline-derived CDR1 and CDR2 are GTSNPN and SVGIG (reference sequence). Trimming removed 0 bases at V and 4 bases at J, with 4 bases between. The CDR3 spells CAWSVLGNTIYF. The CDR3 DNA reads TGTGCCTGGAGTGTACTAGGAAACACCATATATTTT.

The CDR3 is CASSLFGEGQETQYF. The CDR3 nucleotides are TGTGCCAGCAGCTTATTTGGGGAGGGCCAAGAGACCCAGTACTTC. The chain is built from TRBV7-6 and TRBJ2-5, with 7 bases that match TRBD2. The germline V gene has CDR1 SGHVS and CDR2 FNYEAQ. V shed 2 bases and J 1 base; nucleotides not matched to a gene: 4. The CDR3 length is 15 residues.